This is a list of T cell receptor beta chains from one sample in a study of blood T cell repertoires in COVID-19. The assay was immunoSEQ multiplex PCR, and TCRdb's table has in-frame clones only and misses some. The sample contains 85,000 to 95,000 clones, under 90% of which appear only once. Sequenced input: peripheral blood. The source of these receptors is a man aged 55 to 70 with COVID-19, enrolled during active disease. Both conserved end residues are part of each CDR3. The D gene is left open where the match is weak. The listing skips clone size in some rows; elsewhere it reads once, few, many or a size class.

v_gene: TRBV28
d_gene: TRBD1
abundance: -
j_gene: TRBJ2-7
CDR3aa: CASRGDRGQYF
CDR3nt: TGTGCCAGCAGAGGCGACAGGGGGCAGTACTTC

v_gene: TRBV4-1
d_gene: TRBD2
abundance: -
j_gene: TRBJ2-7
CDR3aa: CASSQGGLAGAYEQYF
CDR3nt: TGCGCCAGCAGCCAAGGTGGACTAGCGGGGGCCTACGAGCAGTACTTC

v_gene: TRBV2
d_gene: -
abundance: -
j_gene: TRBJ2-7
CDR3aa: CASTPGIYEQYF
CDR3nt: TGTGCCAGCACCCCAGGGATCTACGAGCAGTACTTC

v_gene: TRBV2
d_gene: TRBD1
abundance: -
j_gene: TRBJ2-5
CDR3aa: CASSGQGVGGTQYF
CDR3nt: TGTGCCAGCAGTGGACAGGGGGTCGGGGGGACCCAGTACTTC

v_gene: TRBV28
d_gene: TRBD1
abundance: -
j_gene: TRBJ2-5
CDR3aa: CASSHLGQGTTGTQYF
CDR3nt: TGTGCCAGCAGTCACCTTGGACAGGGGACGACAGGGACCCAGTACTTC

v_gene: TRBV19
d_gene: -
abundance: -
j_gene: TRBJ1-1
CDR3aa: CASSIRQGSTEAFF
CDR3nt: TGTGCCAGTAGTATTCGTCAGGGTAGCACTGAAGCTTTCTTT

v_gene: TRBV2
d_gene: -
abundance: -
j_gene: TRBJ2-1
CDR3aa: CASSYSNEQFF
CDR3nt: TGTGCCAGCAGCTACTCTAATGAGCAGTTCTTC

v_gene: TRBV18
d_gene: -
abundance: -
j_gene: TRBJ1-1
CDR3aa: CASSPQPNAEAFF
CDR3nt: TGTGCCAGCTCACCACAGCCGAACGCAGAAGCTTTCTTT

v_gene: TRBV11-3
d_gene: TRBD1
abundance: -
j_gene: TRBJ1-3
CDR3aa: CASSYRGSGNTIYF
CDR3nt: TGTGCCAGCAGCTACAGGGGTTCTGGAAACACCATATATTTT

v_gene: TRBV2
d_gene: -
abundance: -
j_gene: TRBJ1-5
CDR3aa: CASRPQGQYNQPQHF
CDR3nt: TGTGCCAGCAGGCCGCAAGGACAGTACAATCAGCCCCAGCATTTT

v_gene: TRBV7-7
d_gene: -
abundance: -
j_gene: TRBJ2-2
CDR3aa: CASSLTGNTGELFF
CDR3nt: TGTGCTAGCAGCTTAACAGGGAACACCGGGGAGCTGTTTTTT

v_gene: TRBV5-1
d_gene: -
abundance: few
j_gene: TRBJ1-5
CDR3aa: CASSLEAGLNQPQHF
CDR3nt: TGCGCCAGCAGCTTGGAAGCAGGGCTCAATCAGCCCCAGCATTTT

v_gene: TRBV18
d_gene: TRBD2
abundance: -
j_gene: TRBJ2-7
CDR3aa: CASSPRASGTVEQYF
CDR3nt: TGTGCCAGCTCACCAAGGGCTAGCGGCACGGTCGAGCAGTACTTC

v_gene: TRBV12-3/TRBV12-4
d_gene: TRBD1
abundance: once
j_gene: TRBJ1-2
CDR3aa: CASSIDRVYGYTF
CDR3nt: TGTGCCAGCAGCATCGACAGGGTCTATGGCTACACCTTC

v_gene: TRBV6-5
d_gene: TRBD2
abundance: -
j_gene: TRBJ2-1
CDR3aa: CASRQTSGRWGEQFF
CDR3nt: TGTGCCAGCAGGCAAACTAGCGGGAGATGGGGTGAGCAGTTCTTC

v_gene: TRBV3-1/TRBV3-2
d_gene: TRBD2
abundance: -
j_gene: TRBJ2-3
CDR3aa: CASSQDGLGTDTQYF
CDR3nt: TGTGCCAGCAGCCAAGATGGACTAGGGACAGATACGCAGTATTTT

v_gene: TRBV9
d_gene: -
abundance: -
j_gene: TRBJ1-2
CDR3aa: CASSPLSSSVANYGYTF
CDR3nt: TGTGCCAGCAGCCCCCTTTCGAGTTCGGTGGCTAACTATGGCTACACCTTC

v_gene: TRBV9
d_gene: TRBD2
abundance: -
j_gene: TRBJ2-5
CDR3aa: CASSASGRTSETQYF
CDR3nt: TGTGCCAGCAGCGCTAGCGGGAGGACATCCGAGACCCAGTACTTC

v_gene: TRBV30
d_gene: -
abundance: few
j_gene: TRBJ1-3
CDR3aa: CAWRKDRSGNTIYF
CDR3nt: TGTGCCTGGAGAAAGGACAGATCTGGAAACACCATATATTTT

v_gene: TRBV30
d_gene: -
abundance: once
j_gene: TRBJ2-7
CDR3aa: CAWSVIRSEQYF
CDR3nt: TGTGCCTGGAGTGTAATCCGGTCCGAGCAGTACTTC

v_gene: TRBV6-1
d_gene: -
abundance: -
j_gene: TRBJ2-7
CDR3aa: CASSDRGYEQYF
CDR3nt: TGTGCCAGCAGTGATCGGGGGTACGAGCAGTACTTC

v_gene: TRBV19
d_gene: TRBD2
abundance: -
j_gene: TRBJ2-1
CDR3aa: CASSIGPSGRAGYNEQFF
CDR3nt: TGTGCCAGTAGTATAGGCCCTAGCGGGAGGGCCGGGTACAATGAGCAGTTCTTC

v_gene: TRBV7-7
d_gene: -
abundance: -
j_gene: TRBJ1-1
CDR3aa: CASSLAGQENTEAFF
CDR3nt: TGTGCTAGCAGCTTAGCTGGGCAGGAGAACACTGAAGCTTTCTTT

v_gene: TRBV14
d_gene: -
abundance: -
j_gene: TRBJ2-1
CDR3aa: CASSLVGFQGRSYNEQFF
CDR3nt: TGTGCCAGCAGCCTAGTGGGATTTCAGGGGAGATCCTACAATGAGCAGTTCTTC

v_gene: TRBV10-3
d_gene: TRBD2
abundance: once
j_gene: TRBJ2-7
CDR3aa: CAISEMRLAGGSYEQYF
CDR3nt: TGTGCCATCAGTGAGATGAGACTAGCGGGAGGCTCCTACGAGCAGTACTTC

v_gene: TRBV7-9
d_gene: -
abundance: -
j_gene: TRBJ2-3
CDR3aa: CATTRGASSTDTQYF
CDR3nt: TGTGCCACCACACGGGGAGCCTCTAGCACAGATACGCAGTATTTT

v_gene: TRBV6-5
d_gene: -
abundance: -
j_gene: TRBJ2-1
CDR3aa: CASLQDKEVFDEQFF
CDR3nt: TGTGCCAGCCTGCAGGATAAGGAGGTTTTTGATGAGCAGTTCTTC

v_gene: TRBV24-1
d_gene: TRBD1
abundance: -
j_gene: TRBJ2-3
CDR3aa: CATSGDKRGHTQYF
CDR3nt: TGTGCCACCAGTGGGGACAAGAGGGGGCATACGCAGTATTTT

v_gene: TRBV4-1
d_gene: -
abundance: -
j_gene: TRBJ2-7
CDR3aa: CASSQGDRGGEQYF
CDR3nt: TGCGCCAGCAGCCAAGGAGACAGAGGTGGCGAGCAGTACTTC

v_gene: TRBV19
d_gene: -
abundance: few
j_gene: TRBJ1-3
CDR3aa: CASSEWSSGNTIYF
CDR3nt: TGTGCCAGTAGTGAGTGGAGCTCTGGAAACACCATATATTTT

v_gene: TRBV24-1
d_gene: TRBD2
abundance: -
j_gene: TRBJ2-1
CDR3aa: CATSDLGTSGRGYEQFF
CDR3nt: TGTGCCACCAGTGATTTAGGGACTAGCGGGAGGGGTTATGAGCAGTTCTTC

v_gene: TRBV6-4
d_gene: TRBD1
abundance: -
j_gene: TRBJ1-2
CDR3aa: CASSPGGIYGYTF
CDR3nt: TGTGCCAGCAGCCCAGGGGGCATCTATGGCTACACCTTC

v_gene: TRBV5-4
d_gene: -
abundance: -
j_gene: TRBJ2-2
CDR3aa: CASSSRQASNTGELFF
CDR3nt: TGTGCCAGCAGCTCCCGACAAGCCTCGAACACCGGGGAGCTGTTTTTT

v_gene: TRBV19
d_gene: TRBD2
abundance: -
j_gene: TRBJ2-5
CDR3aa: CASSGGLAVQETQYF
CDR3nt: TGTGCCAGTAGTGGGGGACTAGCGGTACAAGAGACCCAGTACTTC

v_gene: TRBV19
d_gene: TRBD1
abundance: -
j_gene: TRBJ2-2
CDR3aa: CASSIAGGHTGELFF
CDR3nt: TGTGCCAGTAGTATTGCAGGGGGCCACACCGGGGAGCTGTTTTTT

v_gene: TRBV10-1
d_gene: TRBD2
abundance: -
j_gene: TRBJ2-1
CDR3aa: CASSAAGGPHNEQFF
CDR3nt: TGCGCCAGCAGCGCAGCGGGAGGGCCACACAATGAGCAGTTCTTC

v_gene: TRBV5-5
d_gene: TRBD1
abundance: -
j_gene: TRBJ2-5
CDR3aa: CASSRDREETQYF
CDR3nt: TGTGCCAGCAGCCGGGACAGGGAAGAGACCCAGTACTTC

v_gene: TRBV20-1
d_gene: -
abundance: -
j_gene: TRBJ1-1
CDR3aa: CSARDRQFFF
CDR3nt: TGCAGTGCTAGAGACCGACAGTTTTTCTTT

v_gene: TRBV6-1
d_gene: -
abundance: -
j_gene: TRBJ1-3
CDR3aa: CASSEAAQVEGNTIYF
CDR3nt: TGTGCCAGCAGTGAAGCCGCACAGGTAGAAGGAAACACCATATATTTT

v_gene: TRBV25-1
d_gene: -
abundance: -
j_gene: TRBJ2-3
CDR3aa: CASSDPGESTDTQYF
CDR3nt: TGTGCCAGCAGTGATCCAGGGGAGAGCACAGATACGCAGTATTTT

v_gene: TRBV11-2
d_gene: -
abundance: -
j_gene: TRBJ2-1
CDR3aa: CASSFAASSNEQFF
CDR3nt: TGTGCCAGCAGCTTTGCGGCAAGTTCCAATGAGCAGTTCTTC

v_gene: TRBV19
d_gene: TRBD2
abundance: -
j_gene: TRBJ2-5
CDR3aa: CASRVASGSVETQYF
CDR3nt: TGTGCCAGTAGAGTGGCTAGCGGGAGTGTGGAGACCCAGTACTTC

v_gene: TRBV5-4
d_gene: TRBD2
abundance: -
j_gene: TRBJ2-7
CDR3aa: CASSLQAGGVYEQYF
CDR3nt: TGTGCCAGCAGTCTCCAAGCGGGAGGGGTATACGAGCAGTACTTC

v_gene: TRBV10-2
d_gene: -
abundance: -
j_gene: TRBJ1-1
CDR3aa: CASSLGGATEAFF
CDR3nt: TGCGCCAGCAGTTTAGGGGGGGCTACTGAAGCTTTCTTT

v_gene: TRBV19
d_gene: TRBD1
abundance: -
j_gene: TRBJ1-1
CDR3aa: CASSTQGTVGAFF
CDR3nt: TGTGCCAGTAGTACCCAAGGGACAGTGGGAGCTTTCTTT

v_gene: TRBV19
d_gene: -
abundance: -
j_gene: TRBJ1-2
CDR3aa: CASSLSSYGYTF
CDR3nt: TGTGCCAGTAGTCTTAGCAGTTATGGCTACACCTTC

v_gene: TRBV5-1
d_gene: TRBD2
abundance: few
j_gene: TRBJ2-3
CDR3aa: CASSWGTSPTTDTQYF
CDR3nt: TGCGCCAGCAGCTGGGGGACTAGCCCAACCACAGATACGCAGTATTTT

v_gene: TRBV27
d_gene: -
abundance: once
j_gene: TRBJ2-2
CDR3aa: CASSFWTPNTGELFF
CDR3nt: TGTGCCAGCAGTTTCTGGACACCGAACACCGGGGAGCTGTTTTTT